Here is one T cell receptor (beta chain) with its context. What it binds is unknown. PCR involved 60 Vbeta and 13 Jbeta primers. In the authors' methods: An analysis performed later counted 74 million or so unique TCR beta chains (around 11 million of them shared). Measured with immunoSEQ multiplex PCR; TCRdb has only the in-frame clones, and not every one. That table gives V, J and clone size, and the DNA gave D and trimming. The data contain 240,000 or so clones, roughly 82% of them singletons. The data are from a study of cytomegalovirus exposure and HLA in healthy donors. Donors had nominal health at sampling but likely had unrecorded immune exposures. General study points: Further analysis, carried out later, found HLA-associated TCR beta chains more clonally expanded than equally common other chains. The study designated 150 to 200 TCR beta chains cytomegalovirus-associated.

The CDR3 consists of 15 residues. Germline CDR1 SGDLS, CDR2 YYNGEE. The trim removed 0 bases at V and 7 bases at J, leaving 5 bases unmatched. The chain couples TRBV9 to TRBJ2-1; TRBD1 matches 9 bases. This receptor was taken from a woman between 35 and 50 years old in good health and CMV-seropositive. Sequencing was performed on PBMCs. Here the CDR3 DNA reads TGTGCCAGCAGCGTAGAACAGGGGGCGATAAATGAGCAGTTCTTC. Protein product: CASSVEQGAINEQFF.